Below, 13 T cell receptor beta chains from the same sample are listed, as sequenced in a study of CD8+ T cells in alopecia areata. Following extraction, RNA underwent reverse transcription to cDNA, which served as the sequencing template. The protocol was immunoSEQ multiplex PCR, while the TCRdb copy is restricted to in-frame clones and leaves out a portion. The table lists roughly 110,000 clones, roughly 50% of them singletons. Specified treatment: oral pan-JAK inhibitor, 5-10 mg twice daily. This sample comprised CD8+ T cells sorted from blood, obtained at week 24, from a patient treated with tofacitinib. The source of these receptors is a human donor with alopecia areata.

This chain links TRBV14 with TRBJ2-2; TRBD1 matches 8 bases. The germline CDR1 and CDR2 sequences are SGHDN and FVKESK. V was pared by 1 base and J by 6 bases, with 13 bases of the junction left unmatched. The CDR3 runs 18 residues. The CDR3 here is CASSQGRSGDRLPGELFF. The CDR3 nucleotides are TGTGCCAGCAGCCAAGGACGTTCGGGGGACAGGCTCCCCGGGGAGCTGTTTTTT.

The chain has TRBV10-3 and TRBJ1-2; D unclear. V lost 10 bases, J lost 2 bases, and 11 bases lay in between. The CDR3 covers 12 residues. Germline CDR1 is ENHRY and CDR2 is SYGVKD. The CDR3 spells CATADGNYGYTF. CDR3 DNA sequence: TGTGCCACCGCGGATGGAAACTATGGCTACACCTTC.

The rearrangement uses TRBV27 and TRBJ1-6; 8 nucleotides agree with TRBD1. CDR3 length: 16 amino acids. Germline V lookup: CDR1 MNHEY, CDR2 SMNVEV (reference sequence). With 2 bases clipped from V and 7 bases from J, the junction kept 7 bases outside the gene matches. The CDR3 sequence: CASSLADRDPNSPLHF. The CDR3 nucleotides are TGTGCCAGCAGTTTAGCGGACAGGGATCCGAATTCACCCCTCCACTTT.

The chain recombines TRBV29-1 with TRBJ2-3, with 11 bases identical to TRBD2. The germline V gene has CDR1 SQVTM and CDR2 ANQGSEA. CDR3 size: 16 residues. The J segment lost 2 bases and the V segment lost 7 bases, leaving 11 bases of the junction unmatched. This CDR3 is CSATPLLAGDTDTQYF. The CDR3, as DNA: TGCAGCGCCACCCCCCTACTAGCGGGGGACACAGATACGCAGTATTTT.

This chain's CDR3 is CASSQELSSETQYF. CDR3 bases: TGTGCCAGCAGCCAAGAGCTCAGCTCGGAGACCCAGTACTTC. V gene TRBV4-2 combines with J gene TRBJ2-5; D gene ambiguous. V was trimmed by 0 bases and J by 5 bases, leaving 10 bases between them. The CDR3 covers 14 residues. In germline, CDR1 is LGHNA, CDR2 YNFKEQ.

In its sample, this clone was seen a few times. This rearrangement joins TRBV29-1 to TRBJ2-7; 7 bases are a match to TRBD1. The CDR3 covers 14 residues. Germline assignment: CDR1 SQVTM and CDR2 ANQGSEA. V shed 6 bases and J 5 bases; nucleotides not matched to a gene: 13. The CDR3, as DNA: TGCAGCGTCGTAGCGACAGGGTTTAAGAACGAGCAGTACTTC. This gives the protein CSVVATGFKNEQYF.

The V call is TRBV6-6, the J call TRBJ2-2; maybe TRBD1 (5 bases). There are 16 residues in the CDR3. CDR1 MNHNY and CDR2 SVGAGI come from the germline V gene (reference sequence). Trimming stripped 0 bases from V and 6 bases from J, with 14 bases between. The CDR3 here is CASSYSSQDPPGELFF. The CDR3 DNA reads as TGTGCCAGCAGTTACTCGTCACAGGATCCGCCCGGGGAGCTGTTTTTT.

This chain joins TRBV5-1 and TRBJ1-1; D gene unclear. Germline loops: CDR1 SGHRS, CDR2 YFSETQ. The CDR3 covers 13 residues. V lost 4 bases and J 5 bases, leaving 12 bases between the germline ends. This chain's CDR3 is CASSPDLRTEAFF. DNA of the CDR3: TGCGCCAGCAGCCCCGATCTACGTACTGAAGCTTTCTTT.

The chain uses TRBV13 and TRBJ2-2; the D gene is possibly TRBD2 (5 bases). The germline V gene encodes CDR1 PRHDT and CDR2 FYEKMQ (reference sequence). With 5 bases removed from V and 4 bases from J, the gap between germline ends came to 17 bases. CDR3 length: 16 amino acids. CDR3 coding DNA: TGTGCCAGCAGCCCCGTGAGGGAATCGGGCACCGGGGAGCTGTTTTTT. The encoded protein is CASSPVRESGTGELFF.

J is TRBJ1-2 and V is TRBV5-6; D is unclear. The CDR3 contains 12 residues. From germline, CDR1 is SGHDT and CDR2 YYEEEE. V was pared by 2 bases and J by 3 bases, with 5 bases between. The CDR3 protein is CASSFNHYGYTF. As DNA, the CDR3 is TGTGCCAGCAGCTTTAACCACTATGGCTACACCTTC.

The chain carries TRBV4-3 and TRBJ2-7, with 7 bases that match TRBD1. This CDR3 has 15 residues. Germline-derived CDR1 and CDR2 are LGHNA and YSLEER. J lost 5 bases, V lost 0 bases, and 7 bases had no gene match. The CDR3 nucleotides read TGCGCCAGCAGCCAAGAGACAGGGTGGTCCAACGAGCAGTACTTC. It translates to CASSQETGWSNEQYF.

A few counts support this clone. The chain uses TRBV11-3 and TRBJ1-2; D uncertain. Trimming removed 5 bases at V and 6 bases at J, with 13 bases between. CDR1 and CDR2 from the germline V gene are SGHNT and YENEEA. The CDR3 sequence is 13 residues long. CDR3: CASSLNSGHGYTF. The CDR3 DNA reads TGTGCCAGCAGCCTGAACTCCGGCCATGGCTACACCTTC.

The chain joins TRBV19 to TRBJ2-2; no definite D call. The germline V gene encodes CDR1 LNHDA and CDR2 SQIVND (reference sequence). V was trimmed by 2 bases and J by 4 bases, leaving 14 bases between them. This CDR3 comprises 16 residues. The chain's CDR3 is CASSITGPAPTGELFF. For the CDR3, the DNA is TGTGCCAGTAGTATAACTGGGCCGGCGCCCACCGGGGAGCTGTTTTTT. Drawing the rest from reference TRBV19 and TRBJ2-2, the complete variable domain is DGGITQSPKYLFRKEGQNVTLSCEQNLNHDAMYWYRQDPGQGLRLIYYSQIVNDFQKGDIAEGYSVSREKKESFPLTVTSAQKNPTAFYLCASSITGPAPTGELFFGEGSRLTVL.